This TCR beta chain was profiled in a study of neoadjuvant anti-PD-1 for oral cavity cancer. This clone was picked up a small number of times. V shed 8 bases and J 5 bases; nucleotides not matched to a gene: 5. The CDR3 is 12 residues long. Germline CDR1 ENHRY, CDR2 SYGVKD. The method was immunoSEQ multiplex PCR; TCRdb's version includes in-frame clones alone and lacks a portion of them. Among fewer than 15,000 clones listed, 65% to 80% were seen once. The time point here: after neoadjuvant nivolumab, at surgical resection. No culture or expansion preceded analysis of these blood cells. The chain joins TRBV10-3 to TRBJ1-1; 7 nucleotides align to TRBD1. The source material was PBMCs, sampled after nivolumab (anti-PD-1) treatment. The receptor was derived from a person aged 35 to 85 with oral cavity squamous cell carcinoma. The CDR3 reads CAIGQGVTEAFF. The CDR3 DNA sequence: TGTGCCATCGGGCAGGGGGTGACTGAAGCTTTCTTT.